Sequencing of this TCR beta chain was carried out in a study of identical twins. Study-wide results and limits: Beta out-of-frame sequences displayed a weaker excess of sharing between twins.

This clonotype was detected only a few times. Its target is not known. CDR1 is LGHDT, CDR2 YNNKEL, per germline (reference sequence). CDR3 length: 17 residues. Trimming at V came to 1 base and at J to 2 bases, leaving 5 bases not matched to a gene. One entry per CDR3 protein, called by TCRdb with MiXCR from the 5' RACE reads. The sample shows some 1,700,000 distinct CDR3 sequences, about 32% of them seen only once. The clonotype was recovered from a newborn girl in good health. V usage is TRBV3-1 and J usage is TRBJ2-1; 10 bases line up with TRBD2. The source material was cord blood. DNA of the CDR3: TGTGCCAGCAGCCAAGGGTTACTAGCGGGGCCCTACAATGAGCAGTTCTTC. Translated, it gives CASSQGLLAGPYNEQFF.